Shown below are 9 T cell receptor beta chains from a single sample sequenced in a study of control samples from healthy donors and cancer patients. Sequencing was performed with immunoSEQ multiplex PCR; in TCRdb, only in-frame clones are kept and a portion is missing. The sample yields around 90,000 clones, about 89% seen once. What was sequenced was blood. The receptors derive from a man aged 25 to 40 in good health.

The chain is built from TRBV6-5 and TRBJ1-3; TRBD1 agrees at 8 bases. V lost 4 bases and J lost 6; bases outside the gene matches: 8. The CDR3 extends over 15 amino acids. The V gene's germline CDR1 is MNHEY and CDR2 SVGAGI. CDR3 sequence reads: CASSLDRDYPNTIYF. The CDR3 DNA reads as TGTGCCAGCAGTTTGGACAGGGACTACCCAAACACCATATATTTT.

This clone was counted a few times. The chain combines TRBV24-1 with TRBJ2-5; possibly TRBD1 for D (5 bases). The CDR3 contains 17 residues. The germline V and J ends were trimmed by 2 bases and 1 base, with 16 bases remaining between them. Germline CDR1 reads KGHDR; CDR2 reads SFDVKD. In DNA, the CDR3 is TGTGCCACCAGTGATTCGCCGTCGACAGTTTTCCAAGAGACCCAGTACTTC. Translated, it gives CATSDSPSTVFQETQYF.

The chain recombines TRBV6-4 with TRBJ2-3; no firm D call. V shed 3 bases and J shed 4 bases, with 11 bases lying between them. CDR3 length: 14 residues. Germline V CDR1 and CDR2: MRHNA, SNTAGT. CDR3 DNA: TGTGCCAGCAGTGAAGGGTTCGAGGCAGATACGCAGTATTTT. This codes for CASSEGFEADTQYF.

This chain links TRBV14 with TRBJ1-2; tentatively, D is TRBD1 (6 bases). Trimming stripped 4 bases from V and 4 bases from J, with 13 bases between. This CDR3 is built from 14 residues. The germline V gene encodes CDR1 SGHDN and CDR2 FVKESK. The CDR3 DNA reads TGTGCCAGCAGCCCTCAGACAGGAAGCTATGGCTACACCTTC. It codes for CASSPQTGSYGYTF. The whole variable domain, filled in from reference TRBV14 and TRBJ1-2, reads EAGVTQFPSHSVIEKGQTVTLRCDPISGHDNLYWYRRVMGKEIKFLLHFVKESKQDESGMPNNRFLAERTGGTYSTLKVQPAELEDSGVYFCASSPQTGSYGYTFGSGTRLTVV.

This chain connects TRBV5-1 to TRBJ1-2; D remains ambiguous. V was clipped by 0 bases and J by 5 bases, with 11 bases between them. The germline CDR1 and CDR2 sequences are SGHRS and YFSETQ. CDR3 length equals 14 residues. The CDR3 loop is CASSLAAVGYGYTF. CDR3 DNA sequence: TGCGCCAGCAGCTTGGCCGCCGTGGGGTATGGCTACACCTTC.

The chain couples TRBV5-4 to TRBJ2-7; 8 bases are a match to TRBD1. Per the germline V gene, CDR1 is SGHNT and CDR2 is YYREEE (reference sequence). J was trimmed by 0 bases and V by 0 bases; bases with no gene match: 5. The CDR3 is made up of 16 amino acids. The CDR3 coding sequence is TGTGCCAGCAGCTTGGCAGGGGGCTTCAGCTCCTACGAGCAGTACTTC. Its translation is CASSLAGGFSSYEQYF.

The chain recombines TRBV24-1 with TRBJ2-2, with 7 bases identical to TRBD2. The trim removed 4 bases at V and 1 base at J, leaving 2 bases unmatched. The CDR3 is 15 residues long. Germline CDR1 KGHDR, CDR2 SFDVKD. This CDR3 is CATSEGGKNTGELFF. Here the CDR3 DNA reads TGTGCCACCAGTGAGGGAGGGAAGAACACCGGGGAGCTGTTTTTT.

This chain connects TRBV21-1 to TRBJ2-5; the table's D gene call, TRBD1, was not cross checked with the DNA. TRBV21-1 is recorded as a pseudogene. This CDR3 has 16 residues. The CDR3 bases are TGTGCCAGCAGCAAAGGCACCCTGGGCAGCCAAGAGACCCAGTACTTC. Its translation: CASSKGTLGSQETQYF.

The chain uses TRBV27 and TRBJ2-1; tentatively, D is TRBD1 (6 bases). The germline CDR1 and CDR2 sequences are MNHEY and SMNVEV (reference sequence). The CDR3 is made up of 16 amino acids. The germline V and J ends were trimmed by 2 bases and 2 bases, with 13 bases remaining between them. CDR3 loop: CASSLGGGNPYNEQFF. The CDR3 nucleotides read TGTGCCAGCAGTTTAGGTGGGGGCAATCCCTACAATGAGCAGTTCTTC.